This TCR beta chain was recorded in a study of CD8 T cells in Susac syndrome (dated by TCRdb to the late 2010s). Notes on the research overall: Among the Susac syndrome patients who were sequenced, clinically active disease was present in about six and clinical remission was observed in roughly eight. Susac syndrome patients were therapy-naive, on corticosteroids (some also receiving IVIg), or on IVIg alone at blood withdrawal. Whether CD8+ T cell activation and differentiation in Susac syndrome was antigen driven was tested using repertoire sequencing. Clonality of the CD8+ T cell repertoire was compared between around 13 healthy donors, about 14 Susac syndrome patients and under 19 multiple sclerosis patients. Findings and caveats that apply to the study as a whole: In the total CD8+ and CD8+ TEMRA repertoires, more than 15 and five Susac-specific public clones, respectively, were identified. The study acknowledged that relatively few individuals were included in the TCR sequencing and HLA analysis. CD8+ repertoires in Susac syndrome showed clonal expansion, which was highest in CD8+ TEMRA cells and was greater in clinically active patients than in remitting patients.

CDR1 and CDR2 are read off the germline V gene as SQVTM and ANQGSEA. After removal of 3 bases from V and 8 bases from J, the junction retains 4 bases not matched to a gene. Inclusive of the bounding cysteine and phenylalanine, the CDR3 is 13 residues long. Just the 39-base CDR3 DNA is kept, in frame starting at base 1. Peripheral blood CD8+ and CD4+ T cells from healthy donors, Susac syndrome patients and multiple sclerosis patients were profiled by high-throughput TCR beta sequencing. The Susac syndrome patients fulfilled recently defined diagnostic criteria for definite or probable disease. CD8+ TEMRA cells were enriched by FACS, while bulk CD8+ and CD4+ T cells were purified by magnetic negative isolation. Blood was collected in EDTA tubes and processed within 24 hours, with PBMCs isolated through density gradient centrifugation. PBMCs intended for TCR sequencing were cryopreserved in liquid nitrogen and thawed later in a water bath at 37 degrees C. Purity of sorted or isolated CD4+, CD8+ and CD8+ TEMRA cells was at least 90%.

RNA was extracted using the RNeasy kit, and about 0.5 to 1 ug of the RNA was reverse transcribed with random hexamers. The immunoSEQ multiplex PCR assay, which covers 54 Vbeta and 13 Jbeta segments, was used to amplify TCR beta CDR3 regions. PCR amplification bias was corrected using a synthetic template baseline for primer optimization and computational correction. In the authors' own workflow: Only productive sequences were kept, with reads annotated to V, D and J genes according to IMGT and analyzed in immunoSEQ Analyzer. To calculate clonality, Shannon entropy was normalized by log2 of the number of productive unique sequences and then subtracted from one. Public and private clones were assessed among the 100 most prevalent clones of each patient and control. Clones were defined as Susac-specific if absent from the healthy and MS cohorts, from 1052 published viral clones and from other ImmuneACCESS disease sequences. Through fastp at Q25 and MiXCR, TCRdb rebuilt clones from the public reads, retaining in-frame beta chains. Rows with one shared CDR3 protein collapse into an entry with the most common genes and DNA. These V and J calls derive from TCRdb rather than the authors' analysis. The sample yields 120,000 or so distinct CDR3 sequences; about 95% were counted once. The ten largest account for 0.25% to 0.3% of the sample.

This clonotype was seen a single time. Its target antigen remains unknown. Base qualities are missing; no much larger clone stands one base away. One read provides weak support. The sequence was obtained from a human donor with Susac syndrome. The V and J segments used are TRBV29-1 and TRBJ1-4; the junction holds 9 bases that match TRBD1. Material: CD8+ T cells from PBMCs. CDR3 protein: CSVEGDRDEKLFF. The nucleotide sequence is given as TGCAGCGTTGAGGGGGACAGGGACGAAAAACTGTTTTTT.